This T cell receptor beta chain was recorded in a study of blood T cell repertoires in COVID-19. Study overall: The study drew acute and convalescent COVID-19 samples from the United States, Italy and Spain. The cDNA or gDNA used as material had been derived from T cells, B-cell-depleted T cells, or PBMCs.

Original handling: Estimated nucleated cell counts came from reference gene primer amplification. Clones were sequenced by immunoSEQ multiplex PCR, and TCRdb holds only the in-frame ones, with some missing. For V, J and clone size, that table is used; D and trimming come from the DNA. Of 73,000 or so clones detected, more than 80% appear once; the ten largest clones hold over 7.5%. Germline CDR1 is MGHRA and CDR2 is YSYEKL. V dropped 1 base and J dropped 9 bases, with 16 bases sitting between them. The CDR3 is 15 amino acids. Material for sequencing was peripheral blood. J is TRBJ2-4 and V is TRBV4-1, with a possible D match to TRBD2 (5 bases). The receptor was isolated from a man aged 30 to 39 with acute or convalescent COVID-19. CDR3 coding DNA: TGCGCCAGCAGCCAAGTGGACCGGGATCACAGCATTCAGTACTTC. Amino acids: CASSQVDRDHSIQYF.